This T cell receptor beta chain was profiled in a study of T cell repertoires in cytomegalovirus infection. This clonotype was seen many times. Its antigen remains unidentified. Study results and limitations: Dominant in the ex vivo response were TCR beta clonotypes restricted by HLA-C and specific for CMV.

The V end was cut by 1 base, the J end by 4 bases, with 7 bases between. CDR1 is SEHNR and CDR2 is FQNEAQ in the germline V gene (reference sequence). The CDR3 has 13 amino acids. TCRdb re-called the reads through MiXCR, storing one row per CDR3 protein. The table has around 260,000 distinct CDR3 sequences, 9.1% seen once. V usage is TRBV7-9 and J usage is TRBJ2-5; D not certain. This clonotype was obtained from a human donor in good health (CMV status not recorded). Some clones in this sample may be carry-over from other donors' samples. Sequenced: PBMCs. CDR3 DNA sequence: TGTGCCAGCAGCTTAGAGGCCCGAGAGACCCAGTACTTC. Translated, it gives CASSLEARETQYF.